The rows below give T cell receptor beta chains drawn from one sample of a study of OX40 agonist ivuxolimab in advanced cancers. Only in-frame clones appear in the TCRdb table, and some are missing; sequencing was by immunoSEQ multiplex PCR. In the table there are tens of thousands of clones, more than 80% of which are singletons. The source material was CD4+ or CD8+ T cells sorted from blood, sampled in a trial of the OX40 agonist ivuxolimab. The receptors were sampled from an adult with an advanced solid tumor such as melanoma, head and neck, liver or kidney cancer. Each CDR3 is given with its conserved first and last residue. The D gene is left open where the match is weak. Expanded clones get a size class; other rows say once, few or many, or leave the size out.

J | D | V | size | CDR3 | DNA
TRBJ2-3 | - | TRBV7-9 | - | CASSLAGTAGPRDTQYF | TGTGCCAGCAGCTTAGCCGGGACAGCGGGGCCCAGAGATACGCAGTATTTT
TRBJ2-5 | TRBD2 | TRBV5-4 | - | CASSLVAAGGGETQYF | TGTGCCAGCAGCTTGGTCGCGGCGGGAGGAGGAGAGACCCAGTACTTC
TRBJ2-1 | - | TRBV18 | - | CASSPYRDYNEQFF | TGTGCCAGCTCACCTTACAGAGACTACAATGAGCAGTTCTTC
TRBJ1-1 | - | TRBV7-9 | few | CASSLGTAREAFF | TGTGCCAGCAGCTTAGGGACAGCCCGTGAAGCTTTCTTT
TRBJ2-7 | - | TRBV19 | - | CASSIGGEQYF | TGTGCCAGTAGTATCGGGGGCGAGCAGTACTTC
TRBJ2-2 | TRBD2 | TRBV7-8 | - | CASSLGHLGLAGAFSGELFF | TGTGCCAGCAGCTTAGGACACCTCGGACTAGCGGGAGCTTTTTCCGGGGAGCTGTTTTTT
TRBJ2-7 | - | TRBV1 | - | CTSSHLPREGQYEQYF | TGCACCAGCAGCCATCTACCCAGGGAGGGCCAGTACGAGCAGTACTTC
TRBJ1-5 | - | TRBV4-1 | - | CASSQEGYNQPQHF | TGCGCCAGCAGCCAAGAGGGTTACAATCAGCCCCAGCATTTT
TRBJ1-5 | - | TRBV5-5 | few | CASSLIPNSNQPQHF | TGTGCCAGCAGCTTGATTCCCAATAGCAATCAGCCCCAGCATTTT
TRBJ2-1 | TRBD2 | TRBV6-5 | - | CASKTSGRWDEQFF | TGTGCCAGCAAGACTAGCGGGAGGTGGGATGAGCAGTTCTTC
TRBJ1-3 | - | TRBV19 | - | CASSRGDSGNTIYF | TGTGCCAGTAGTCGGGGTGACTCTGGAAACACCATATATTTT
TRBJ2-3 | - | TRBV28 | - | CASSLPPLDTQYF | TGTGCCAGCAGTTTACCCCCCCTAGATACGCAGTATTTT
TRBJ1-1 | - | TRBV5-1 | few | CASSPPRGQAEAFF | TGCGCCAGCAGCCCCCCACGTGGGCAGGCGGAAGCTTTCTTT
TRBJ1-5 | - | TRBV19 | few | CASRRIGNQPQHF | TGTGCCAGTAGGAGGATTGGCAATCAGCCCCAGCATTTT